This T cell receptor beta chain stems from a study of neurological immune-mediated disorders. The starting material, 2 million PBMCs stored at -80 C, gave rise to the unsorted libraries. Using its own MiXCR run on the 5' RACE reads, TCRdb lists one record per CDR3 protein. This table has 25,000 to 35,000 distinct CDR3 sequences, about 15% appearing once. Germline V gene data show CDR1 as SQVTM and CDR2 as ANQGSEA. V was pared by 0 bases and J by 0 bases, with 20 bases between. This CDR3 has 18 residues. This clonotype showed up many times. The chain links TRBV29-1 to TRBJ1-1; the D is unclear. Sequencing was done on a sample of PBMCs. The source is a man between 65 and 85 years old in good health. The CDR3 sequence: CSVEDQEGQNRMNTEAFF. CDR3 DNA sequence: TGCAGCGTTGAAGATCAAGAAGGGCAGAACCGCATGAACACTGAAGCTTTCTTT.